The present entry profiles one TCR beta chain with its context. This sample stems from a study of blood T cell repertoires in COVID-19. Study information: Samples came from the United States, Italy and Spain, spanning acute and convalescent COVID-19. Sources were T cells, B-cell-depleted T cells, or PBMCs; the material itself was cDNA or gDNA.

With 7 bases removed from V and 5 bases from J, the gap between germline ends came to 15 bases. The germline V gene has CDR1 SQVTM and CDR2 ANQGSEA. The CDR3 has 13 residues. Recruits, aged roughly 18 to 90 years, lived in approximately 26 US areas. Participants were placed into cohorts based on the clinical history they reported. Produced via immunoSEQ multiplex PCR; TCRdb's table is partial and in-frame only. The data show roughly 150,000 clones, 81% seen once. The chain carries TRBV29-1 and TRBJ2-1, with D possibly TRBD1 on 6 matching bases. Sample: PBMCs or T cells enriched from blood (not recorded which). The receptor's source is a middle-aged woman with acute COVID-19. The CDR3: CSARRWDNNEQFF. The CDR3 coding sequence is TGCAGCGCTCGGAGGTGGGACAACAATGAGCAGTTCTTC.